The 10 T cell receptor beta chains listed next were all sequenced from one sample in a study of cytomegalovirus exposure and HLA in healthy donors. A multiplex PCR was run with 60 Vbeta primers and 13 Jbeta primers. Profiled with immunoSEQ multiplex PCR; TCRdb holds only in-frame clones, not every one. The sample totals 40,000 to 50,000 clones. The sequenced sample consisted of PBMCs. Receptors were obtained from a woman aged 40 to 50 in good health and CMV-seronegative.

The rearrangement uses TRBV6-4 and TRBJ2-3, with 10 bases aligning to TRBD2. The CDR3 length is 16 residues. V gave up 0 bases and J gave up 8 bases; unmatched junction bases: 8. In germline, CDR1 is MRHNA, CDR2 SNTAGT. The CDR3 coding sequence is TGTGCCAGCAGTGACTCGGCTAGCGGGAGAAGGCGTACGCAGTATTTT. Translation: CASSDSASGRRRTQYF.

This chain connects TRBV7-3 to TRBJ2-2, with D possibly matching TRBD1 (6 bases). The germline CDR1 and CDR2 sequences are SGHTA and FQGTGA. V was cut by 6 bases and J by 7 bases, with 12 bases left in between. The CDR3 extends over 13 amino acids. CDR3 nucleotides: TGTGCCAGCAGTCCACAGGGCATCGGGGAGCTGTTTTTT. It translates to CASSPQGIGELFF.

The chain couples TRBV6-6 to TRBJ1-1; possibly TRBD1 for D (6 bases). CDR3 length: 15 residues. CDR1 is MNHNY, CDR2 SVGAGI, per germline (reference sequence). Trimming removed 0 bases at V and 2 bases at J, with 10 bases between. CDR3 sequence (DNA): TGTGCCAGCAGTTACTCGAGGGGGGGCAACACTGAAGCTTTCTTT. Translating gives CASSYSRGGNTEAFF.

The chain uses TRBV14 and TRBJ2-1; D is undetermined. CDR3 size: 15 residues. Germline-derived CDR1 and CDR2 are SGHDN and FVKESK. Trimming removed 2 bases at V and 4 bases at J, with 12 bases between. CDR3 nucleotides: TGTGCCAGCAGCCAATCCCCAGATATTTACAATGAGCAGTTCTTC. The encoded protein is CASSQSPDIYNEQFF.

CDR3 sequence reads: CASSLYFGGYEQYF. CDR3 coding DNA: TGTGCCAGCAGCTTGTACTTTGGGGGGTACGAGCAGTACTTC. This chain links TRBV5-6 with TRBJ2-7; a weak D match, TRBD2 (6 bases). The germline V gene has CDR1 SGHDT and CDR2 YYEEEE. The CDR3 loop spans 14 amino acids. The V gene lost 1 base and the J gene lost 4 bases, with 12 bases spanning the gap.

CDR3 in DNA: TGTGCCAGCAGTGAGGCGGCTAGCGGAGGGGGTTTGCATGAGCAGTTCTTC. Translated, it gives CASSEAASGGGLHEQFF. The chain links TRBV2 to TRBJ2-1; D may be TRBD2 (7 bases). V lost 3 bases, J lost 8 bases, and 23 bases lay in between. The CDR3 length is 17 residues. CDR1 is SNHLY, CDR2 FYNNEI, per germline.

The chain links TRBV7-3 to TRBJ1-2; D uncertain. There are 14 residues in the CDR3. Germline lookup yields CDR1 SGHTA and CDR2 FQGTGA. Trimming took 2 bases from V and 4 from J, leaving 11 bases between them. In nucleotides, the CDR3 is TGTGCCAGCAGCTTAGAGGGTAGCGGCTATGGCTACACCTTC. Its protein product is CASSLEGSGYGYTF. Complete variable domain (other parts from reference TRBV7-3 and TRBJ1-2): GAGVSQTPSNKVTEKGKYVELRCDPISGHTALYWYRQSLGQGPEFLIYFQGTGAADDSGLPNDRFFAVRPEGSVSTLKIQRTERGDSAVYLCASSLEGSGYGYTFGSGTRLTVV.

V and J are TRBV19 and TRBJ1-1, with TRBD1 matching over 9 bases. Trimming cost V 4 bases and J 4 bases; bases outside gene matches: 4. This CDR3 is built from 14 residues. CDR1 is LNHDA and CDR2 is SQIVND in the germline V gene (reference sequence). CDR3 protein: CASSRTGAGTEAFF. In DNA, the CDR3 is TGTGCCAGTAGTAGGACAGGGGCAGGCACTGAAGCTTTCTTT.

This chain joins TRBV9 and TRBJ1-1, with D tentatively TRBD1 (6 bases). Germline V gives CDR1 SGDLS, CDR2 YYNGEE. The V end was cut by 0 bases, the J end by 0 bases, with 9 bases between. This CDR3 is built from 15 residues. CDR3 bases: TGTGCCAGCAGCGTAGGGACAGAACTGAACACTGAAGCTTTCTTT. It yields the protein CASSVGTELNTEAFF. The full variable domain, its missing parts supplied by reference TRBV9 and TRBJ1-1, is DSGVTQTPKHLITATGQRVTLRCSPRSGDLSVYWYQQSLDQGLQFLIQYYNGEERAKGNILERFSAQQFPDLHSELNLSSLELGDSALYFCASSVGTELNTEAFFGQGTRLTVV.

Points on this clone: Compared with germline, one end of the junction differs, possibly owing to a read error. J is TRBJ2-2 and V is TRBV4-2; maybe TRBD2 (5 bases). Germline values: CDR1 LGHNA, CDR2 YNFKEQ. This CDR3 comprises 14 residues. In nucleotides, the CDR3 is TGTGCCAGCAGCCACCGGAGGAACGCCGGGGAGCTGTTTTTT. Its protein is CASSHRRNAGELFF.